This TCR beta chain was found in a study of patients and donors after allogeneic stem cell transplantation. One entry per CDR3 protein, called by TCRdb with MiXCR from the RT-PCR reads. The sample holds tens of thousands of distinct CDR3 sequences, around 46% seen once. This clonotype occurred a few times. This CDR3 comprises 14 residues. CDR1 is LNHDA, CDR2 SQIVND, per germline (reference sequence). V lost 2 bases to trimming and J lost 3 bases, with 11 bases between them. This clonotype was obtained from a human donor who was either an allogeneic HSCT recipient or a stem cell or donor lymphocyte infusion donor (not recorded which). It is not recorded whose cells these are; they may come from a transplant donor. The rearrangement uses TRBV19 and TRBJ2-7, with no clear D. The sequenced sample consisted of blood, either unsorted or a sorted T cell fraction (not recorded which). The CDR3 spells CASSIRGGYYEQYF. For the CDR3, the DNA is TGTGCCAGTAGTATACGAGGCGGATACTACGAGCAGTACTTC.